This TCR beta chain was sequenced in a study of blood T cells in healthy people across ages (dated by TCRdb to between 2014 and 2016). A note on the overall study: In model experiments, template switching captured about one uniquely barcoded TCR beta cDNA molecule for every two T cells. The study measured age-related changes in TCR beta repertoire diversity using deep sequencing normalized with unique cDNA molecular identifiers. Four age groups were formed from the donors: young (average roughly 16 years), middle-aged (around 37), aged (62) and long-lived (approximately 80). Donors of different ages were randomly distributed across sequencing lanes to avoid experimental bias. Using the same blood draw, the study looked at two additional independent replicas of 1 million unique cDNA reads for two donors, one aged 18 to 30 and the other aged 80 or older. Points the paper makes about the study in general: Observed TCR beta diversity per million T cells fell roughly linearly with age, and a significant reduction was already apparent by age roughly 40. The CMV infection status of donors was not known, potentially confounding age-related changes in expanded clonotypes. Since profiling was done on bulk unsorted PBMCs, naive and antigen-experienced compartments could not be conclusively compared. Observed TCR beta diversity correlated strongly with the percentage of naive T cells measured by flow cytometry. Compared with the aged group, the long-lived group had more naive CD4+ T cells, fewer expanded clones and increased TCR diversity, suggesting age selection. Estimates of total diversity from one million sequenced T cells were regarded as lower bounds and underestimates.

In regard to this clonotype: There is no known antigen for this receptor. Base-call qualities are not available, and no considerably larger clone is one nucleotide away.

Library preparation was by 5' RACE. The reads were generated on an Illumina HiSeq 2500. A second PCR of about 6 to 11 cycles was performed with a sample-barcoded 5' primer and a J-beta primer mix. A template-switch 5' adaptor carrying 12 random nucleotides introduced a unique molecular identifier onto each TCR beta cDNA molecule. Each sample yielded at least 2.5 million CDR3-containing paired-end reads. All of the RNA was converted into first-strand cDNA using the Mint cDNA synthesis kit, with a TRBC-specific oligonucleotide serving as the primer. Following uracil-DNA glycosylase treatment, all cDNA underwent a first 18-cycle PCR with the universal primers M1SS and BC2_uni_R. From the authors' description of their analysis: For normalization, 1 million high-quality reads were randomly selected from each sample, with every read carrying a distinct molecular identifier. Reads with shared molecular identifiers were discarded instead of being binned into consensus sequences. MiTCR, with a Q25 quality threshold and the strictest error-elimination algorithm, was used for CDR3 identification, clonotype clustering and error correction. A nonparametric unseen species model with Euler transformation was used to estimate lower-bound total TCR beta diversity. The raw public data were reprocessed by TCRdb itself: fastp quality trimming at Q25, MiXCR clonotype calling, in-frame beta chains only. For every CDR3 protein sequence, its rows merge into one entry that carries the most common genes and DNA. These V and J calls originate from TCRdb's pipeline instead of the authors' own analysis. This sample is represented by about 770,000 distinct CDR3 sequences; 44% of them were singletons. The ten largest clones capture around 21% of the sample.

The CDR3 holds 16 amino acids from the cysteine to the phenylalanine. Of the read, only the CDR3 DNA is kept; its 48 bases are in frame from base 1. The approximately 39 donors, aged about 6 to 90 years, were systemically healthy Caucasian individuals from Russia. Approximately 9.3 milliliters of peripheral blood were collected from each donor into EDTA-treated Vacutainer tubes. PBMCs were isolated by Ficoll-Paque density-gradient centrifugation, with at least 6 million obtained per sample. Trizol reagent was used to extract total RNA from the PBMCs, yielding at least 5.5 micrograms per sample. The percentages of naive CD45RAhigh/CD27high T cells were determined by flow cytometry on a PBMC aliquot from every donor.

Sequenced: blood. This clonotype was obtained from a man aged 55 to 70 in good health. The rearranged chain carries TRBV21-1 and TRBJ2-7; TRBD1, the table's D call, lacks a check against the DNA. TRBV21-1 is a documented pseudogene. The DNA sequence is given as TGTGCCAGCAGCAGACCGGACAGGGATGATCTCTACGAGCAGTACTTC. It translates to CASSRPDRDDLYEQYF.